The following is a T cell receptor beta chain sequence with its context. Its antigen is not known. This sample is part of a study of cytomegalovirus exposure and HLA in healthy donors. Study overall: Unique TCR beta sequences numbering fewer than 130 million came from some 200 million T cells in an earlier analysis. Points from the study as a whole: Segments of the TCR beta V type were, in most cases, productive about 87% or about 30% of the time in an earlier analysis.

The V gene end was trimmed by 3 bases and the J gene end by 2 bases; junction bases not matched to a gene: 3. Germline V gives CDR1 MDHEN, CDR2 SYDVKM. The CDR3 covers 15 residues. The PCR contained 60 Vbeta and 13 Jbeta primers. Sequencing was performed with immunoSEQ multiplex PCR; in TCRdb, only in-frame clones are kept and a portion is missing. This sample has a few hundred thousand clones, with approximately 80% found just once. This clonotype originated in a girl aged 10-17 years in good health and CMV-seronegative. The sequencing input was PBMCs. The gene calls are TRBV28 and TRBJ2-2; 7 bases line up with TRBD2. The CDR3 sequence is CASSLGGVNTGELFF. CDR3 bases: TGTGCCAGCAGTTTGGGGGGGGTAAACACCGGGGAGCTGTTTTTT.